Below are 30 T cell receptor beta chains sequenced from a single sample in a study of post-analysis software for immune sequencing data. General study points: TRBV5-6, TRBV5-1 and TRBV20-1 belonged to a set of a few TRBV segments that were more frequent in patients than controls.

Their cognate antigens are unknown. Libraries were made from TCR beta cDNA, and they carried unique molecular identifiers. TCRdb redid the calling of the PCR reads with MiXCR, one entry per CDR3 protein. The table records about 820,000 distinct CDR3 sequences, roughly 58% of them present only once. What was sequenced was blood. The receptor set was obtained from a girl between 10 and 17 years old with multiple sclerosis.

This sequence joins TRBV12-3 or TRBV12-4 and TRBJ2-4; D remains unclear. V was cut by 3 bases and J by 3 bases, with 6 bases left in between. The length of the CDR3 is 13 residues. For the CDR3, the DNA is TGTGCCAGCAGTTTTGCGGTCAAAAACATTCAGTACTTC. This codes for CASSFAVKNIQYF.

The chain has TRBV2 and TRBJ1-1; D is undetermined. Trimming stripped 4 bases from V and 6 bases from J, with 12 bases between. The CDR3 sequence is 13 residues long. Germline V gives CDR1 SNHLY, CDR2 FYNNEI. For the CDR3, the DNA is TGTGCCAGCAGTGCCCCGCCAGCTTCTGAAGCTTTCTTT. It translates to CASSAPPASEAFF.

CDR3 nucleotides: TGCGCCAGCAGCTTGGGCTACAGGGTCCTGTATGATGAGCAGTTCTTC. Its protein is CASSLGYRVLYDEQFF. V is TRBV5-1 and J is TRBJ2-1; maybe TRBD1 (6 bases). The CDR3 contains 16 residues. Germline assignment: CDR1 SGHRS and CDR2 YFSETQ. Trimming cost V 0 bases and J 8 bases, with 18 bases left between them.

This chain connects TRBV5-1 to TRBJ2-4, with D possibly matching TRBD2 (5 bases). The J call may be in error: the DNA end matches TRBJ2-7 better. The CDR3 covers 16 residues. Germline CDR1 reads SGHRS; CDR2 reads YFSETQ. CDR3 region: CASSPASPTEGYEQYF. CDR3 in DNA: TGCGCCAGCAGCCCTGCTAGCCCAACAGAGGGCTACGAGCAGTACTTC.

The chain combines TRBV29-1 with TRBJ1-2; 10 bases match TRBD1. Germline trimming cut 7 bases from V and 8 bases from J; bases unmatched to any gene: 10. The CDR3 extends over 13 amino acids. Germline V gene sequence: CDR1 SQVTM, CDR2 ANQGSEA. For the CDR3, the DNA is TGCAGCGGGAGACAGGGGGCGTTTGAGGGCTACACCTTC. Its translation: CSGRQGAFEGYTF. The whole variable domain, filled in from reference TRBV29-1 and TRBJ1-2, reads SAVISQKPSRDICQRGTSLTIQCQVDSQVTMMFWYRQQPGQSLTLIATANQGSEATYESGFVIDKFPISRPNLTFSTLTVSNMSPEDSSIYLCSGRQGAFEGYTFGSGTRLTVV.

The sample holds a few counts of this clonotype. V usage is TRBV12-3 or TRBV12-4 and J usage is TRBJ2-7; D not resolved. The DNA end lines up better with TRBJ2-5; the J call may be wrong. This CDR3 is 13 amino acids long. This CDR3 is CASSSPGWETQYF. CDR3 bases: TGTGCCAGCAGCTCACCCGGGTGGGAGACCCAGTACTTC.

This CDR3 reads CSAGDRRTDTQYF. CDR3 nucleotides: TGCAGCGCAGGGGACAGGCGGACAGATACGCAGTATTTT. This sequence joins TRBV29-1 and TRBJ2-3; 8 bases line up with TRBD1. CDR1 and CDR2 (germline): SQVTM, ANQGSEA. With 7 bases clipped from V and 3 bases from J, the junction kept 6 bases outside the gene matches. The CDR3 has 13 amino acids.

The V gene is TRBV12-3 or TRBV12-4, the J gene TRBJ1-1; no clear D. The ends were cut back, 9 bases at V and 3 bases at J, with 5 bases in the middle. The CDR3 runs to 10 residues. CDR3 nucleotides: TGTGCCAGTGGGCACACTGAAGCTTTCTTT. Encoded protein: CASGHTEAFF.

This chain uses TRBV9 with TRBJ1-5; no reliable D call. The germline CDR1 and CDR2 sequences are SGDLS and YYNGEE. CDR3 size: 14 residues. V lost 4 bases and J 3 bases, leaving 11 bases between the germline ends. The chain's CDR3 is CASSQGYINQPQHF. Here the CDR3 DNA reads TGTGCCAGCAGCCAAGGATACATCAATCAGCCCCAGCATTTT.

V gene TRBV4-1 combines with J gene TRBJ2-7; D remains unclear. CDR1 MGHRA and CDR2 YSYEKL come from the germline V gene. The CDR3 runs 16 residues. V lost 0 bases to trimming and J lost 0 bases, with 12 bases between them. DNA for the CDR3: TGCGCCAGCAGCCAAGATTTAGGCAGTTACTCCTACGAGCAGTACTTC. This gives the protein CASSQDLGSYSYEQYF.

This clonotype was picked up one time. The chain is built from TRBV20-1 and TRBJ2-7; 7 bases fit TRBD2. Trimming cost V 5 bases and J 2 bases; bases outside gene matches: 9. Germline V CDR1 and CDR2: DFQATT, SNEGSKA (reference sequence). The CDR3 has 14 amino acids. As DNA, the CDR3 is TGCAGTGCTTTCATAAGCGGGAAACCCTACGAGCAGTACTTC. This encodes CSAFISGKPYEQYF.

The CDR3 loop reads CASSSGLILLGETQYF. CDR3 DNA sequence: TGTGCCAGCAGCTCCGGACTTATCCTACTTGGGGAGACCCAGTACTTC. The chain employs TRBV7-2 and TRBJ2-5, with D perhaps matching TRBD2 (5 bases). The CDR3 contains 16 residues. Trimming took off 4 bases at V and 5 bases at J, with 20 bases between the two ends. Germline values: CDR1 SGHTA, CDR2 FQGNSA.

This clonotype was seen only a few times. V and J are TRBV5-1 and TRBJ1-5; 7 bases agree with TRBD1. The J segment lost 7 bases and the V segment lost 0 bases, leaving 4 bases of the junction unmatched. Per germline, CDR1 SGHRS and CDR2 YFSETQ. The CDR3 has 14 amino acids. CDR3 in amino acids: CASSLVAGGQPQHF. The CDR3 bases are TGCGCCAGCAGCTTGGTGGCAGGGGGACAGCCCCAGCATTTT.

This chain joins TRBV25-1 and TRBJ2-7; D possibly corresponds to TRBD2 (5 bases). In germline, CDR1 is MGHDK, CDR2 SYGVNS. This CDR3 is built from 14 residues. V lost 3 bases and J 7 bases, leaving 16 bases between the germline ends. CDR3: CASSERALYNEQYF. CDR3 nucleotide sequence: TGTGCCAGCAGTGAGAGGGCCCTATACAATGAGCAGTACTTC.

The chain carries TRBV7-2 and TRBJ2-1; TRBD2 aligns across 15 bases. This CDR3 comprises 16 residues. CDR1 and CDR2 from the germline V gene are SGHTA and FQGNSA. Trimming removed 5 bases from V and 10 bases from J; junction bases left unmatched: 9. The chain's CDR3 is CASSPPGTSGGQEQFF. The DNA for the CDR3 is TGTGCCAGCAGCCCCCCGGGGACTAGCGGGGGGCAGGAGCAGTTCTTC. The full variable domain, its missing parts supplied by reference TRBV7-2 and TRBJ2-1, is GAGVSQSPSNKVTEKGKDVELRCDPISGHTALYWYRQSLGQGLEFLIYFQGNSAPDKSGLPSDRFSAERTGGSVSTLTIQRTQQEDSAVYLCASSPPGTSGGQEQFFGPGTRLTVL.

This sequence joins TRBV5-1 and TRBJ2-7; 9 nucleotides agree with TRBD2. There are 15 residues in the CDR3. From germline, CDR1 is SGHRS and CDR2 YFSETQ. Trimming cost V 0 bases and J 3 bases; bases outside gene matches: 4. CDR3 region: CASSLETSGNYEQYF. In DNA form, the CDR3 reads TGCGCCAGCAGCTTGGAGACTAGCGGAAACTACGAGCAGTACTTC.

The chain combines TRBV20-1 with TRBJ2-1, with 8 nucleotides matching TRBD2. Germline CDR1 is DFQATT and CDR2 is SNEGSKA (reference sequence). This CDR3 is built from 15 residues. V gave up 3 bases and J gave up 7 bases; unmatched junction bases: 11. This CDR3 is CSASSYGGAGNEQFF. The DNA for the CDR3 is TGCAGTGCTAGCTCTTACGGGGGGGCCGGTAATGAGCAGTTCTTC.

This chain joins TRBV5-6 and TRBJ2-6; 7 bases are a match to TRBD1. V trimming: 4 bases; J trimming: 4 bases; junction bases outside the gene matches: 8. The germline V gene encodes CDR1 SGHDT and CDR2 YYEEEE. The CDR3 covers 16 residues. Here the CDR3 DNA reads TGTGCCAGCAGCATAGAGAGGGGGCAAGGGGCCAACGTCCTGACTTTC. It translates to CASSIERGQGANVLTF.

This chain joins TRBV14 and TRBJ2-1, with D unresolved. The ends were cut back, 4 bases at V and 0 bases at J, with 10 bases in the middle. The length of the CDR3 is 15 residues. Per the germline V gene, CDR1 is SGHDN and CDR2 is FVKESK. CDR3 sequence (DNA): TGTGCCAGCAGCCGAGCTCCCAGCTCCTACAATGAGCAGTTCTTC. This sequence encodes CASSRAPSSYNEQFF.

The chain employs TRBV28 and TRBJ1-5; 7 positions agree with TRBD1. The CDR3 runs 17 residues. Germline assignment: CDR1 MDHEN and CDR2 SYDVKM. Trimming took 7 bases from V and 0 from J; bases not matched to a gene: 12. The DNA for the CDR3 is TGTGCCAGCATTATAGGGGGACAGTATTATAGCAATCAGCCCCAGCATTTT. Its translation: CASIIGGQYYSNQPQHF.

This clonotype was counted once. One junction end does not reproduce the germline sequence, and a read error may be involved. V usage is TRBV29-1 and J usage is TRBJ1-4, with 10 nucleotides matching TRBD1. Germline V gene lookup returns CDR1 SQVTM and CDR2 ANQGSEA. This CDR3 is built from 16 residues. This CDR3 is CSTTGTGDLANEKRFF. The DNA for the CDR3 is TGCAGCACCACCGGGACAGGGGATTTGGCTAATGAAAAACGGTTTTTT.

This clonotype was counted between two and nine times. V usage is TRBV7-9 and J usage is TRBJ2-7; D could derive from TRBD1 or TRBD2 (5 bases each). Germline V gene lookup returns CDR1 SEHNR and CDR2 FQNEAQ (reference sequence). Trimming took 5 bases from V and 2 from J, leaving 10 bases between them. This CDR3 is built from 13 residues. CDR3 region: CASSQLGAYEQYF. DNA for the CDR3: TGTGCCAGCAGCCAGCTGGGGGCCTACGAGCAGTACTTC.

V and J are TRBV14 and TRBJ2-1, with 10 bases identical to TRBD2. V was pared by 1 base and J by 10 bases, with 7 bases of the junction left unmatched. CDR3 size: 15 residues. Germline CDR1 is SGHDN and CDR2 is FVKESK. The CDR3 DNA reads TGTGCCAGCAGCCAAGGGCTAGCGGGAGCGGTCGAGCAGTTCTTC. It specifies CASSQGLAGAVEQFF.

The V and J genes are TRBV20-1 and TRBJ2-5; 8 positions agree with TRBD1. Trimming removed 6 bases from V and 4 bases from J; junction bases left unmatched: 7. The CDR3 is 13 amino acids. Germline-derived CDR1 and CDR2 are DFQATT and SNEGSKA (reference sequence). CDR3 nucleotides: TGCAGTGCGAACAGGGGGACGGGAGAGACCCAGTACTTC. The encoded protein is CSANRGTGETQYF.

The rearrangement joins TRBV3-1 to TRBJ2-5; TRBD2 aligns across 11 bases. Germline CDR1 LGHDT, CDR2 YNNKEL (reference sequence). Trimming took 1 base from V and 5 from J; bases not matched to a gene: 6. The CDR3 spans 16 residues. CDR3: CASSQAEGLAVETQYF. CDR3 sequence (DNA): TGTGCCAGCAGCCAAGCAGAGGGACTAGCGGTTGAGACCCAGTACTTC.

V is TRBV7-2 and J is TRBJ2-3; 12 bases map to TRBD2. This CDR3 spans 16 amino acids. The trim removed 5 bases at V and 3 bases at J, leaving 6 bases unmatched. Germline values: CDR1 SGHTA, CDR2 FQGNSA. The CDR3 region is CASSRLAGGITDTQYF. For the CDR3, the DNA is TGTGCCAGCAGCCGCCTAGCGGGGGGGATAACAGATACGCAGTATTTT. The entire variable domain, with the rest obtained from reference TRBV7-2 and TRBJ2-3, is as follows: GAGVSQSPSNKVTEKGKDVELRCDPISGHTALYWYRQSLGQGLEFLIYFQGNSAPDKSGLPSDRFSAERTGGSVSTLTIQRTQQEDSAVYLCASSRLAGGITDTQYFGPGTRLTVL.

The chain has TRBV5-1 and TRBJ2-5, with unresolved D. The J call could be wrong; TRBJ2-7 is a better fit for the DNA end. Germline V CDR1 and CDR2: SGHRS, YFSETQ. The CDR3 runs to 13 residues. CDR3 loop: CATRRSPDYEQYF. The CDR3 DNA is TGCGCCACAAGACGGAGTCCAGACTACGAGCAGTACTTC.

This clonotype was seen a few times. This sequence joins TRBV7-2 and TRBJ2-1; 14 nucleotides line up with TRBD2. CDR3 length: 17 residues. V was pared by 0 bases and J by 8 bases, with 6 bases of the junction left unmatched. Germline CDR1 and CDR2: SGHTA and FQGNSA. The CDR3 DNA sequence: TGTGCCAGCAGCTTAGCGCTGGGGACTAGCGGGGGCCATGAGCAGTTCTTC. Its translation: CASSLALGTSGGHEQFF.

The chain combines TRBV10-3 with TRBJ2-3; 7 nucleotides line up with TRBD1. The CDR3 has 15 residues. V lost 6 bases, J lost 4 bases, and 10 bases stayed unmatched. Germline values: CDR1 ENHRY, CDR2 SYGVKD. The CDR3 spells CAISPGQSYADTQYF. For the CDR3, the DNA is TGTGCCATCAGCCCGGGACAGTCTTACGCAGATACGCAGTATTTT.

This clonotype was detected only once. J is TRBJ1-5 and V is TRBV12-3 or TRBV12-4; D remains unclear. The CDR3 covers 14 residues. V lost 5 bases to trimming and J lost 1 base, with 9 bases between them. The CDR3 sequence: CASSNEDSNQPQHF. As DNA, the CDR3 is TGTGCCAGCAGTAACGAGGACAGCAATCAGCCCCAGCATTTT.